The rows below give T cell receptor beta chains drawn from one sample of a study of CD8+CD57+ T cells in acquired aplastic anemia. TCRdb re-analysed the reads in MiXCR, keeping a single row per CDR3 protein. The table shows roughly 17,000 distinct CDR3 sequences, with roughly 37% occurring only once. The sample taken for sequencing was CD8+CD57+ T cells sorted from PBMCs. These receptors originate from a human donor with aplastic anemia. CDR3s leave out the opening cysteine and the closing phenylalanine or tryptophan. The D gene is left open where the match is weak.

V: TRBV12-3/TRBV12-4
D: -
CDR3: AGSAIGTGNYEQY

V: TRBV18
D: -
CDR3: ASSPLYGYT

V: TRBV29-1
D: TRBD1
CDR3: SVEDNRGLINEKLF

V: TRBV15
D: -
CDR3: ATSRTGPTEAF

V: TRBV7-3
D: TRBD2
CDR3: ASSLLAGTYNEQF

V: TRBV20-1
D: TRBD1
CDR3: SARPTGSNSPLH

V: TRBV15
D: -
CDR3: ATSRVGLWETQY

V: TRBV15
D: -
CDR3: ATSSLMSQGSPLH

V: TRBV25-1
D: -
CDR3: ASSAGPLDEQY

V: TRBV7-7
D: TRBD2
CDR3: ASSLRLAGPHEQF

V: TRBV5-1
D: -
CDR3: ASSTGTSGNTIY

V: TRBV19
D: -
CDR3: ASRTRRDLGYEQF

V: TRBV25-1
D: -
CDR3: ASSEAGINQPQH

V: TRBV19
D: TRBD1
CDR3: ASSRTDRFNQPQH

V: TRBV24-1
D: -
CDR3: ATSDPTATFKNIQY

V: TRBV7-9
D: -
CDR3: ASSPQETQY

V: TRBV6-1
D: -
CDR3: ASRASDGTDTQY

V: TRBV24-1
D: -
CDR3: ATGGRAGTGYT

V: TRBV6-1
D: -
CDR3: ASSSLGNEQF

V: TRBV2
D: TRBD2
CDR3: ASTLAGEGYEQY

V: TRBV11-1
D: TRBD2
CDR3: ASSPGLAESQETQY

V: TRBV10-3
D: TRBD2
CDR3: AISDGGGQETQY

V: TRBV7-3
D: -
CDR3: ASSPSRENEQF

V: TRBV19
D: -
CDR3: ASSFVPNSPLH

V: TRBV10-2
D: -
CDR3: ASASDPLYDITDTQY

V: TRBV29-1
D: -
CDR3: SVGGKVEGYT

V: TRBV20-1
D: -
CDR3: SALWGLHYGYT

V: TRBV2
D: -
CDR3: ASSVVRNQPQH

V: TRBV29-1
D: TRBD2
CDR3: SVEWGLAGNEQF

V: TRBV6-5
D: -
CDR3: ASSYGRSRETQY

V: TRBV10-3
D: TRBD1
CDR3: AIAGQPNQPQH

V: TRBV29-1
D: TRBD1
CDR3: SVDPGQGGEKLF

V: TRBV27
D: -
CDR3: ASSVTVNTEAF

V: TRBV19
D: -
CDR3: ASSIGHTRDQPQH

V: TRBV25-1
D: -
CDR3: ASSRRRTDPYNEQF

V: TRBV29-1
D: -
CDR3: SVAPSSPTRYYEQY

V: TRBV19
D: -
CDR3: ASTQSRHQPQH

V: TRBV28
D: -
CDR3: ASTYSVDPWTQY

V: TRBV19
D: -
CDR3: ASSSRNLEAF

V: TRBV6-5
D: -
CDR3: ASSSSGREYNSPLH

V: TRBV6-1
D: TRBD1
CDR3: ASSQGQHEAF

V: TRBV24-1
D: -
CDR3: ATSDSTASYEQY

V: TRBV20-1
D: -
CDR3: SASLGVGTEQF

V: TRBV24-1
D: TRBD2
CDR3: ATSDGLAGDTGELF

V: TRBV9
D: -
CDR3: ASSAFEQGAEDSPLH

V: TRBV2
D: TRBD2
CDR3: ASSEEAGGPDEQF

V: TRBV19
D: -
CDR3: ASSPGWEQF

V: TRBV5-1
D: TRBD1
CDR3: ASSLGVGDRVNEQF

V: TRBV12-3/TRBV12-4
D: -
CDR3: ASSVQGPLNSPLH

V: TRBV29-1
D: -
CDR3: SVESEVNTEAF

V: TRBV15
D: TRBD2
CDR3: ATSSLPGLAGADTQY

V: TRBV7-2
D: -
CDR3: ASRSGPDEKLF

V: TRBV4-2
D: -
CDR3: ASSHADGGETQY

V: TRBV4-1
D: -
CDR3: ASSGQTGSSYEQY

V: TRBV5-8
D: -
CDR3: ASSPPPTEQY

V: TRBV7-2
D: -
CDR3: ASSLLETQY

V: TRBV6-2/TRBV6-3
D: -
CDR3: ASSYRGRGYYYNEQF

V: TRBV9
D: -
CDR3: ASSGSGTLH

V: TRBV10-3
D: -
CDR3: AIQKGLYTYEQY